This T cell receptor beta chain was observed in a study of cytomegalovirus exposure and HLA in healthy donors. The study, taken as a whole, reports: Presence/absence analyses supposed approximately even sequencing depth among donors. The likely explanation for a cluster of highly shared sequence variants was sequencing artifact. Later examination showed HLA-associated TCR beta chains had greater clonal expansion than equally common others.

The CDR3 runs to 16 residues. CDR1 is SEHNR and CDR2 is FQNEAQ in the germline V gene (reference sequence). Researchers ran the PCR with 60 Vbeta and 13 Jbeta primers. Sequencing used immunoSEQ multiplex PCR; TCRdb keeps in-frame clones, though not all of them. The repertoire holds roughly 180,000 clones, 84% seen once, with under 5% in the top ten. About this clone: Its matching antigen is unknown. The junction does not match germline at one end; this may be a read error.

Specimen: PBMCs. The receptor was derived from a girl aged 10-17 years in good health and CMV-seropositive. J is TRBJ2-1 and V is TRBV7-9, with 12 bases lining up with TRBD2. For the CDR3, the DNA is TGTTCCAGCAGCACTCCGCTAGCGGGGGGGCCGGGTGAGCAGTTCTTC. Residues: CSSSTPLAGGPGEQFF.